This passage covers 12 T cell receptor beta chains from one sample sequenced in a study of TIL therapy for anti-PD-1-resistant metastatic lung cancer. Time point here: pre-treatment sample, taken before nivolumab and TIL therapy. Pleural nodules or supraclavicular lymph nodes made up most of the excised metastases sampled. The immunoSEQ assay was v3. TCRdb keeps only in-frame clones here, not all; method: immunoSEQ multiplex PCR. The sample holds 95,000 or so clones, about two thirds seen once. The sample consisted of tumor tissue, taken at baseline. The receptors shown here come from a person aged 25 to 80 with non-small cell lung cancer.

V usage is TRBV19 and J usage is TRBJ2-5; D may be TRBD1 (5 bases). This CDR3 is built from 13 residues. Germline V lookup: CDR1 LNHDA, CDR2 SQIVND (reference sequence). The V end lost 2 bases, the J end lost 2 bases, and 6 bases lay between the germline ends. The CDR3 nucleotides read TGTGCCAGTAGTATATCAGGGCAAGAGACCCAGTACTTC. It specifies CASSISGQETQYF.

This chain uses TRBV27 with TRBJ2-3, with TRBD1 matching over 9 bases. The germline V gene has CDR1 MNHEY and CDR2 SMNVEV (reference sequence). This CDR3 region has 15 residues. With V trimmed by 8 bases and J by 5 bases, 11 bases remained unmatched. The CDR3: CASSPRDRAGDTQYF. The CDR3 DNA sequence: TGTGCCAGCTCCCCCCGGGACAGGGCCGGAGATACGCAGTATTTT.

This clone appeared a few times. The chain joins TRBV28 to TRBJ1-5, with D hard to call. V lost 5 bases, J lost 6 bases, and 8 bases lay in between. Germline V gives CDR1 MDHEN, CDR2 SYDVKM. The CDR3 runs to 12 residues. The CDR3 DNA follows: TGTGCCAGCAGTCCCCGCCCTCAGCCCCAGCATTTT. Its protein is CASSPRPQPQHF.

There are a few counts of this clone. The J gene is TRBJ1-2, the V gene TRBV4-1; D remains ambiguous. The CDR3 has 14 residues. Germline V gene lookup returns CDR1 MGHRA and CDR2 YSYEKL. Trimming left V 1 base short and J 3 bases short, with 9 bases between. The CDR3 DNA reads as TGCGCCAGCAGCCAAGGGGCGGCGTACTATGGCTACACCTTC. Translated: CASSQGAAYYGYTF.

This chain joins TRBV5-1 and TRBJ2-3; 8 positions agree with TRBD1. In germline, CDR1 is SGHRS, CDR2 YFSETQ. There are 17 residues in the CDR3. Germline trimming cut 1 base from V and 0 bases from J; bases unmatched to any gene: 7. The CDR3 bases are TGCGCCAGCAGCTTGTTCGACAGGGGTGGGAGCACAGATACGCAGTATTTT. Translation: CASSLFDRGGSTDTQYF. Supplemented by reference TRBV5-1 and TRBJ2-3, the full variable domain reads KAGVTQTPRYLIKTRGQQVTLSCSPISGHRSVSWYQQTPGQGLQFLFEYFSETQRNKGNFPGRFSGRQFSNSRSEMNVSTLELGDSALYLCASSLFDRGGSTDTQYFGPGTRLTVL.

The J gene is TRBJ1-2, the V gene TRBV5-4, with D perhaps TRBD1 (6 bases). Trimming removed 0 bases from V and 0 bases from J, with 12 bases in between. Germline-derived CDR1 and CDR2 are SGHNT and YYREEE (reference sequence). This CDR3 has 16 amino acids. This CDR3 reads CASSLAMEGANYGYTF. The CDR3 coding sequence is TGTGCCAGCAGCTTGGCCATGGAGGGGGCTAACTATGGCTACACCTTC.

The rearrangement joins TRBV6-5 to TRBJ2-3; 9 bases fit TRBD2. The CDR3 consists of 14 residues. Germline V gene sequence: CDR1 MNHEY, CDR2 SVGAGI. Written as DNA, the CDR3 is TGTGCGAGCGGGAGGCGGGAGGGGGGAGATACGCAGTATTTT. Translation gives CASGRREGGDTQYF.

The rearrangement links TRBV7-2 to TRBJ2-1, with D possibly matching TRBD1 (5 bases). Trimming removed 3 bases at V and 0 bases at J, with 9 bases between. This CDR3 contains 15 residues. Germline V gene data show CDR1 as SGHTA and CDR2 as FQGNSA. The chain's CDR3 is CASSFNRPSYNEQFF. In DNA, the CDR3 is TGTGCCAGCAGCTTCAACAGGCCCTCCTACAATGAGCAGTTCTTC.

The V gene is TRBV5-1, the J gene TRBJ2-1; D not resolved. Trimming stripped 2 bases from V and 9 bases from J, with 9 bases between. The CDR3 runs to 12 residues. Germline V lookup: CDR1 SGHRS, CDR2 YFSETQ. CDR3 loop: CASSFQRGEQFF. The DNA of the CDR3 is TGCGCCAGCAGCTTTCAACGAGGTGAGCAGTTCTTC.

This clone turned up a few times. The chain carries TRBV2 and TRBJ1-1, with 7 bases lining up with TRBD1. The CDR3 length is 11 residues. Germline assignment: CDR1 SNHLY and CDR2 FYNNEI. V shed 6 bases, J shed 9 bases, and the junction held 4 bases outside the gene matches. Here the CDR3 reads CASRLGQQAFF. The DNA of the CDR3 is TGTGCCAGCAGGCTGGGACAGCAAGCTTTCTTT.

The chain employs TRBV28 and TRBJ1-4; 7 bases are shared with TRBD1. The junction had 18 bases not matched to a gene; V was cut back by 5 bases and J by 3 bases. This CDR3 contains 19 residues. Germline assignment: CDR1 MDHEN and CDR2 SYDVKM. The DNA for the CDR3 is TGTGCCAGCAGTCGTCCACCCGGGACAGACAACGACGCTAATGAAAAACTGTTTTTT. It codes for CASSRPPGTDNDANEKLFF. The full variable domain, completed using reference TRBV28 and TRBJ1-4, is DVKVTQSSRYLVKRTGEKVFLECVQDMDHENMFWYRQDPGLGLRLIYFSYDVKMKEKGDIPEGYSVSREKKERFSLILESASTNQTSMYLCASSRPPGTDNDANEKLFFGSGTQLSVL.

In its sample, this clone was seen a few times. The rearrangement links TRBV2 to TRBJ2-7; D gene ambiguous. Trimming took off 2 bases at V and 7 bases at J, with 9 bases between the two ends. The length of the CDR3 is 12 residues. CDR1 is SNHLY and CDR2 is FYNNEI in the germline V gene. The CDR3 here is CASSELVWEQYF. CDR3 sequence (DNA): TGTGCCAGCAGTGAACTCGTCTGGGAGCAGTACTTC.